This T cell receptor beta chain is drawn from a study of CD8 T cells in ankylosing spondylitis. The V gene's germline CDR1 is SGHRS and CDR2 YFSETQ. V shed 4 bases and J shed 7 bases, with 14 bases lying between them. This CDR3 comprises 14 residues. At least ten counts were recorded for this clonotype. TCRdb re-called the 5' RACE reads through MiXCR, storing one row per CDR3 protein. The sample lists approximately 240,000 distinct CDR3 sequences, more than 20% seen once, with roughly 0.67% in the top ten. Sequences were obtained from blood, either unsorted or a sorted T cell fraction (not recorded which). The TCR was taken from a male donor with ankylosing spondylitis or in good health (not recorded which). The genes are TRBV5-1 and TRBJ2-2; D is possibly TRBD1 (5 bases). DNA of the CDR3: TGCGCCAGCAGCATACCGACAGTGGGCGGGGAGCTGTTTTTT. Amino acid sequence: CASSIPTVGGELFF.